The 14 T cell receptor beta chains listed next were all sequenced from one sample in a study of CD8+CD57+ T cells in acquired aplastic anemia. For CDR3 and TCR beta VDJ profiling, genomic DNA was the template used. TCRdb independently ran MiXCR on the reads; one entry per CDR3 protein. The sample records 100,000 to 150,000 distinct CDR3 sequences, about 48% being singletons. Specimen: sorted CD4+, CD8+, or CD8+CD57+ T cells (not recorded which) from PBMCs. The receptor source for this set is a human donor in good health, serving as a control.

The rearrangement links TRBV19 to TRBJ1-2; weak D call: TRBD1 (5 bases). CDR1 and CDR2 (germline): LNHDA, SQIVND (reference sequence). V was trimmed by 3 bases and J by 6 bases, leaving 20 bases between them. The CDR3 is 16 amino acids. The CDR3 is CASSIWGRNIGDGYTF. The CDR3, as DNA: TGTGCCAGTAGTATTTGGGGCCGGAACATAGGGGATGGCTACACCTTC.

This clonotype was detected many times. This chain uses TRBV12-3 or TRBV12-4 with TRBJ1-6; no clear D. V dropped 2 bases and J dropped 2 bases, with 16 bases sitting between them. The CDR3 has 18 residues. In DNA, the CDR3 is TGTGCCAGCAGTTTAAGTTTCACGGCGGTAACCTATAATTCACCCCTCCACTTT. This translates into CASSLSFTAVTYNSPLHF.

Worth noting for this clonotype: This sequence may be a read error, since a much larger clone differs from it by one base. CDR3 protein: CASSLMGRPTDTQYF. The CDR3 region has the DNA TGTGCCAGCAGCCTGATGGGGAGGCCTACAGATACGCAGTATTTT. The chain links TRBV7-3 to TRBJ2-3; D is possibly TRBD2 (6 bases). V gave up 5 bases and J gave up 3 bases, with 15 bases separating them. Germline V lookup: CDR1 SGHTA, CDR2 FQGTGA. This CDR3 region has 15 residues. The full variable domain, rest sourced from reference TRBV7-3 and TRBJ2-3, is GAGVSQTPSNKVTEKGKYVELRCDPISGHTALYWYRQSLGQGPEFLIYFQGTGAADDSGLPNDRFFAVRPEGSVSTLKIQRTERGDSAVYLCASSLMGRPTDTQYFGPGTRLTVL.

The sample holds a few counts of this clonotype. The chain joins TRBV20-1 to TRBJ2-7, with 7 positions matching TRBD1. The junction had 8 bases not matched to a gene; V was cut back by 6 bases and J by 3 bases. CDR3 length equals 13 residues. Germline V gene lookup returns CDR1 DFQATT and CDR2 SNEGSKA (reference sequence). The CDR3 is CSAYTGTDYEQYF. As DNA, the CDR3 is TGCAGTGCCTACACAGGGACAGACTACGAGCAGTACTTC.

The V gene is TRBV7-9, the J gene TRBJ2-7, with 11 bases lining up with TRBD1. From germline, CDR1 is SEHNR and CDR2 FQNEAQ (reference sequence). V shed 10 bases and J 3 bases; nucleotides not matched to a gene: 8. This CDR3 contains 14 residues. The DNA of the CDR3 is TGTGCCACCGAAGTGGGACAGGGGGACTACGAGCAGTACTTC. Protein product: CATEVGQGDYEQYF.

The chain links TRBV15 to TRBJ2-7, with TRBD2 as a possible D gene (5 bases). This CDR3 is built from 16 residues. Looked up from germline, CDR1 is LNHNV and CDR2 is YYDKDF (reference sequence). Trimming pared 1 base from V and 0 bases from J, leaving 13 bases between. DNA of the CDR3: TGTGCCACCAGCAGAGTAGCGACGGCCAGCTCCTACGAGCAGTACTTC. It is translated as CATSRVATASSYEQYF.

The gene calls are TRBV7-2 and TRBJ1-5; no definite D call. The V gene's germline CDR1 is SGHTA and CDR2 FQGNSA. The CDR3 loop spans 13 amino acids. The ends were cut back, 2 bases at V and 3 bases at J, with 5 bases in the middle. CDR3 sequence (DNA): TGTGCCAGCAGCTTACAGGTCAATCAGCCCCAGCATTTT. Translating gives CASSLQVNQPQHF.

The chain carries TRBV19 and TRBJ1-3; D is ambiguous. V lost 3 bases to trimming and J lost 0 bases, with 9 bases between them. From germline, CDR1 is LNHDA and CDR2 SQIVND (reference sequence). The CDR3 length is 15 residues. The CDR3 nucleotides read TGTGCCAGTAGTATCGGAGGGAGCTCTGGAAACACCATATATTTT. It yields the protein CASSIGGSSGNTIYF.

The chain joins TRBV19 to TRBJ2-3; TRBD1 agrees at 7 bases. Trimming cost V 10 bases and J 6 bases; bases outside gene matches: 13. This CDR3 is 14 amino acids long. Germline lookup yields CDR1 LNHDA and CDR2 SQIVND (reference sequence). In DNA, the CDR3 is TGTGCCACCCACCCGCAGGGGGTAGTGGATACGCAGTATTTT. This translates into CATHPQGVVDTQYF.

Written as DNA, the CDR3 is TGCAGTGCTAGAGACTTCGACAGGGGCATCAATCAGCCCCAGCATTTT. Translation gives CSARDFDRGINQPQHF. V usage is TRBV20-1 and J usage is TRBJ1-5, with 8 positions matching TRBD1. This CDR3 is built from 16 residues. From germline, CDR1 is DFQATT and CDR2 SNEGSKA (reference sequence). V gave up 0 bases and J gave up 3 bases; unmatched junction bases: 7.

This sequence joins TRBV25-1 and TRBJ1-1; possibly TRBD1 for D (6 bases). The CDR3 contains 15 residues. The germline V and J ends were trimmed by 3 bases and 5 bases, with 16 bases remaining between them. CDR1 and CDR2 from the germline V gene are MGHDK and SYGVNS. CDR3 bases: TGTGCCAGCAGTGACAGAGGTGGGGGGACAACTGAAGCTTTCTTT. Translated: CASSDRGGGTTEAFF.

The chain combines TRBV7-2 with TRBJ1-1; no clear D gene. CDR3 size: 13 residues. Between the trimmed V and J ends, which lost 5 bases and 1 base, there was a span of 8 bases. Germline V lookup: CDR1 SGHTA, CDR2 FQGNSA. The CDR3 DNA is TGTGCCAGCAGCCCCGGATCGAACACTGAAGCTTTCTTT. Amino acid sequence: CASSPGSNTEAFF.

This clonotype was counted a few times. J is TRBJ2-1 and V is TRBV30; tentative D call: TRBD2 (7 bases). CDR3 length: 12 amino acids. Germline V gene lookup returns CDR1 GTSNPN and CDR2 SVGIG (reference sequence). V was trimmed by 3 bases and J by 8 bases, leaving 11 bases between them. The chain's CDR3 is CAWSRGAHEQFF. The CDR3 DNA reads TGTGCCTGGAGCCGGGGGGCCCATGAGCAGTTCTTC.

At least ten counts were recorded for this clonotype. The chain uses TRBV19 and TRBJ1-4, with 8 positions matching TRBD1. Germline CDR1 reads LNHDA; CDR2 reads SQIVND (reference sequence). V gave up 6 bases and J gave up 2 bases; unmatched junction bases: 5. The CDR3 has 15 residues. CDR3 region: CASRMTGVTNEKLFF. The CDR3 nucleotides read TGTGCCAGTAGGATGACAGGGGTTACTAATGAAAAACTGTTTTTT.